Listed below are T cell receptor beta chains from one sample, sequenced in a study of blood T cell repertoires in COVID-19. The method was immunoSEQ multiplex PCR; TCRdb's version includes in-frame clones alone and lacks a portion of them. The sample shows some 200,000 clones, about 70% of them seen only once. The sequenced sample consisted of peripheral blood. Every receptor here comes from a woman aged 45-65 years with active or convalescent COVID-19. Each CDR3 is given with its conserved first and last residue. Each record gives: D gene, J gene, clone size, V gene, CDR3 DNA, CDR3 protein. D genes are given only for firm matches. Clone size is shown for a subset of rows, as once, few, many or a class of expanded clone.

TRBD2,TRBJ2-6,NA,TRBV2,TGTGCCAGCAGCCCGGGGGGATATGGGGCCAACGTCCTGACTTTC,CASSPGGYGANVLTF
NA,TRBJ2-5,many,TRBV9,TGTGCCAGCAGCGTAGCGGTGCCAGGCCAAGAGACCCAGTACTTC,CASSVAVPGQETQYF
NA,TRBJ1-2,NA,TRBV7-9,TGTGCCAGCAGCGGGGACTACTATGGCTACACCTTC,CASSGDYYGYTF
NA,TRBJ1-2,NA,TRBV28,TGTGCCAGCAGTTTGTCCCGGGGGGGCTATGGCTACACCTTC,CASSLSRGGYGYTF
NA,TRBJ2-5,NA,TRBV7-6,TGTGCCAGCAGCTTAGGTAGCGGCCAAGAGACCCAGTACTTC,CASSLGSGQETQYF
NA,TRBJ2-7,NA,TRBV27,TGTGCCAGCAGTTCGCCGGGGGCCTACGAGCAGTACTTC,CASSSPGAYEQYF
TRBD1,TRBJ2-7,many,TRBV2,TGTGCCAGCAGTGAATCCCACACAGGGGCCGAGCAGTACTTC,CASSESHTGAEQYF
TRBD2,TRBJ2-3,NA,TRBV29-1,TGCAGCGTCCCGGGACTAGCGGGGGGGCTGAGCACAGATACGCAGTATTTT,CSVPGLAGGLSTDTQYF
TRBD2,TRBJ2-2,NA,TRBV7-2,TGTGCCAGCAGACTGGGACTAGCTTCGAACACCGGGGAGCTGTTTTTT,CASRLGLASNTGELFF
NA,TRBJ1-4,NA,TRBV30,TGTGCCTGGAGTGGTATCGTTCTGGGGGGTGAAAAACTGTTTTTT,CAWSGIVLGGEKLFF
TRBD2,TRBJ2-1,NA,TRBV19,TGTGCCAGTAGGATCTCTAGCGGCTCCTACAATGAGCAGTTCTTC,CASRISSGSYNEQFF
TRBD1,TRBJ1-1,few,TRBV27,TGTGCCAGCAGTTTATGGGGACAGGCCACTGAAGCTTTCTTT,CASSLWGQATEAFF
NA,TRBJ1-1,NA,TRBV28,TGTGCCAGCAGTTTATCGGGGGGCCCTTTAGGCACTGAAGCTTTCTTT,CASSLSGGPLGTEAFF
NA,TRBJ1-2,NA,TRBV4-3,TGCGCCAGCAGCCAATACGCCAGCCCCAGGGGCTCTGGCCAATATGGCTACACCTTC,CASSQYASPRGSGQYGYTF
NA,TRBJ2-1,NA,TRBV5-1,TGCGCCAGCTTACCCCAGGCGGGCTCCTACAATGAGCAGTTCTTC,CASLPQAGSYNEQFF
NA,TRBJ2-5,NA,TRBV11-2,TGTGCCAGCAGCCCGCAGACAATCGGGGGAGAGACCCAGTACTTC,CASSPQTIGGETQYF
TRBD2,TRBJ2-5,NA,TRBV3-1/TRBV3-2,TGTGCCAGCAGCCAAGACCGCGGACTAGCGGGAGGAGAGACCCAGTACTTC,CASSQDRGLAGGETQYF
NA,TRBJ2-3,NA,TRBV7-9,TGTGCCAGCAGCTCCATACAGGGTGGGAGCACAGATACGCAGTATTTT,CASSSIQGGSTDTQYF
NA,TRBJ1-1,NA,TRBV9,TGTGCCAGCAGCGTAGATCCGGGGGGAAACACTGAAGCTTTCTTT,CASSVDPGGNTEAFF